Ten or more counts support the clone carrying this TCR beta chain. Lactation, pregnancy, other autoimmune disease or uncontrolled infection excluded patients. Clinical symptoms, serum thyroxine, TRAb, thyroid ultrasound and orbital computed tomography informed diagnoses. These data come from a study of T cells in Graves' hyperthyroidism and ophthalmopathy. RNA transcripts yielded amplified TCR beta CDR3 regions. When the TCR CDR3 underwent first-round RT-PCR, the HTBI primer set was used. From the multiplex PCR reads, TCRdb called clonotypes with MiXCR, one entry per CDR3 protein. The repertoire includes roughly 580,000 distinct CDR3 sequences, approximately 13% of them detected once, and roughly 6.2% sits in the top ten. The source is a woman aged 25 to 39 with Graves' hyperthyroidism that later progressed to Graves' ophthalmopathy. The sequenced material came from blood.

The CDR3 loop reads CASSTGQGAAGELFF. The CDR3 DNA follows: TGTGCCAGCAGCACCGGACAGGGAGCGGCCGGGGAGCTGTTTTTT. This chain links TRBV7-3 with TRBJ2-2; 8 bases line up with TRBD1. The CDR3 is made up of 15 amino acids. Germline assignment: CDR1 SGHTA and CDR2 FQGTGA. With V trimmed by 5 bases and J by 6 bases, 8 bases remained unmatched.